The clone carrying this T cell receptor beta chain was picked up a small number of times. This sample was taken from a study of blood T cell repertoires in COVID-19. Study overall: Samples came from the United States, Italy and Spain, spanning acute and convalescent COVID-19.

Only in-frame clones appear in the TCRdb table, and some are missing; sequencing was by immunoSEQ multiplex PCR. The table shows about 48,000 clones, with 80% to 90% occurring only once. The CDR3 has 15 amino acids. With V trimmed by 6 bases and J by 7 bases, 11 bases remained unmatched. CDR1 and CDR2 from the germline V gene are MNHEY and SMNVEV (reference sequence). The chain combines TRBV27 with TRBJ1-2; 10 bases are a match to TRBD1. This clonotype was obtained from a man aged 40-49 years with acute or convalescent COVID-19. The sample comprised peripheral blood. The CDR3 is CASSHIRDRGGGYTF. The CDR3 nucleotides read TGTGCCAGCAGCCACATCCGGGACAGGGGAGGTGGCTACACCTTC.